This is a list of T cell receptor beta chains from one sample in a study of blood T cell repertoires in COVID-19. Sequencing was performed with immunoSEQ multiplex PCR; in TCRdb, only in-frame clones are kept and a portion is missing. The sample holds 280,000 or so clones, around 88% seen once. The sequenced sample consisted of peripheral blood. The source is a woman under 40 who had recovered from COVID-19. The CDR3 runs from the conserved cysteine through the conserved F or W. D genes are given only for firm matches. Clone size appears in some rows only: once, few, many, or a class for an expanded clone.

j_call d_call clone_size v_call cdr3_nt cdr3_aa
TRBJ2-1 NA NA TRBV2 TGTGCCAGCAGCGCGGGACGAGGACTATACAATGAGCAGTTCTTC CASSAGRGLYNEQFF
TRBJ2-7 TRBD1 NA TRBV2 TGTGCCAGCAGTGACCGGGACAGACCCTACGAGCAGTACTTC CASSDRDRPYEQYF
TRBJ1-5 NA few TRBV4-1 TGCGCCAGCAGCCAGCAGATTACAGGAAATCAGCCCCAGCATTTT CASSQQITGNQPQHF
TRBJ2-5 TRBD2 NA TRBV13 TGTGCCAGCAGCTTTGGGCGGGGGTATCAAGAGACCCAGTACTTC CASSFGRGYQETQYF
TRBJ1-4 NA NA TRBV7-6 TGTGCCAGCAGCCCCCAGAGGGCAGGGGATTCTGAAAAACTGTTTTTT CASSPQRAGDSEKLFF
TRBJ2-2 TRBD1 NA TRBV24-1 TGTGCCACCAGTGATTTACTGGGACAGGGAGCTTCCGGGGAGCTGTTTTTT CATSDLLGQGASGELFF
TRBJ1-3 TRBD1 NA TRBV10-3 TGTGCCATCAGTGAGAGAGGGGACAGGGGCTACGGAAACACCATATATTTT CAISERGDRGYGNTIYF
TRBJ1-2 TRBD1 NA TRBV27 TGTGCCAGCAGTTTGGGACAGGGGATAAGTGGCTACACCTTC CASSLGQGISGYTF
TRBJ2-7 NA NA TRBV29-1 TGCAGCGTCAGTTACAGGGATTTACGCGAGCAGTACTTC CSVSYRDLREQYF
TRBJ1-6 NA NA TRBV2 TGTGCCAGCAGAGGCCAGGGCGACTCACCCCTCCACTTT CASRGQGDSPLHF
TRBJ1-6 TRBD1 NA TRBV6-5 TGTGCCAGCAGGATCGGGACAGCAAATTCACCCCTCCACTTT CASRIGTANSPLHF
TRBJ2-5 TRBD2 many TRBV19 TGTGCCAGTGCTAAGTCGACTAGCGTTGAGACCCAGTACTTC CASAKSTSVETQYF
TRBJ2-5 TRBD1 NA TRBV25-1 TGTGCCAGCGCCCTTGCAGGGGGCGGATTGAGGGAGACCCAGTACTTC CASALAGGGLRETQYF
TRBJ2-7 NA NA TRBV28 TGTGCCAGCAGTTTATACAGGGACACCTACGAGCAGTACTTC CASSLYRDTYEQYF
TRBJ2-2 NA NA TRBV6-5 TGTGCCAGCAGTATGACAGGGCCCGGGGGCGGGGAGCTGTTTTTT CASSMTGPGGGELFF
TRBJ2-2 TRBD1 few TRBV30 TGTGCCTGGAGAAGGGGACAGGGACGGGAGCTGTTTTTT CAWRRGQGRELFF
TRBJ2-7 NA NA TRBV5-4 TGTGCCAGCAGCTTGGGTCCAGGGTCGGCCTACGAGCAGTACTTC CASSLGPGSAYEQYF
TRBJ1-2 NA NA TRBV10-3 TGTGCCATCAGTGAGGGGGGCTCCTCATATGGCTACACCTTC CAISEGGSSYGYTF
TRBJ2-5 NA NA TRBV5-1 TGCGCCAGCAGCCCGGCGGAGGGGGAGACCCAGTACTTC CASSPAEGETQYF
TRBJ2-3 TRBD2 NA TRBV6-5 TGTGCCAGCAGTTACGGGGCTAGCGGGGTATATACGCAGTATTTT CASSYGASGVYTQYF
TRBJ2-2 NA NA TRBV27 TGTGCCAGCAAAAAATACAGGGACACCGGGGAGCTGTTTTTT CASKKYRDTGELFF
TRBJ1-2 NA NA TRBV24-1 TGTGCCACCAGTGATACCCGAACTCCAAACTATGGCTACACCTTC CATSDTRTPNYGYTF
TRBJ1-5 NA NA TRBV27 TGTGCCAGCAGTTTATCGGGTGGGGGGGCTCAGCCCCAGCATTTT CASSLSGGGAQPQHF
TRBJ2-5 NA NA TRBV6-2/TRBV6-3 TGTGCCATCAGCCTTGCGGGGGCCCTTCTTCGGGAGACCCAGTACTTC CAISLAGALLRETQYF
TRBJ2-1 TRBD2 NA TRBV14 TGTGCCAGCAGTCACGGACTAGCGGGGGGCTATAGAACCGGGGAGCAGTTCTTC CASSHGLAGGYRTGEQFF
TRBJ1-4 NA NA TRBV15 TGTGCCACCAGCAGGAATCAGGGTTCCGCAACTAATGAAAAACTGTTTTTT CATSRNQGSATNEKLFF
TRBJ1-6 TRBD1 NA TRBV19 TGTGCCAGTAACGGGGACAGGAGCTCCTATAATTCACCCCTCCACTTT CASNGDRSSYNSPLHF
TRBJ2-2 TRBD1 NA TRBV2 TGTGCCAGCAGATGGGACAGGAACACCGGGGAGCTGTTTTTT CASRWDRNTGELFF
TRBJ2-2 TRBD1 NA TRBV5-1 TGCGCCAGCAGCTTGGGGACAGGAACCTCGAACACCGGGGAGCTGTTTTTT CASSLGTGTSNTGELFF
TRBJ2-7 TRBD2 NA TRBV10-2 TGCGCCAGCAGGGGACTAGCCTACGAGCAGTACTTC CASRGLAYEQYF
TRBJ1-3 NA once TRBV28 TGTGCCAGCAGTCCTACAGGCAACTCTGGAAACACCATATATTTT CASSPTGNSGNTIYF
TRBJ1-4 NA NA TRBV18 TGTGCCAGCTCACGCGGGGATAATGAAAAACTGTTTTTT CASSRGDNEKLFF
TRBJ2-3 NA once TRBV5-4 TGTGCCAGCAGCTTGAGGGGAGGGGGGGCTAGCACAGATACGCAGTATTTT CASSLRGGGASTDTQYF
TRBJ1-2 TRBD1 few TRBV2 TGTGCCAGCAGGGACAGGGGCTATGGCTACACCTTC CASRDRGYGYTF
TRBJ2-7 TRBD1 NA TRBV15 TGTGCCACCAGCAGACTCCGGGACAGTAGCTACGAGCAGTACTTC CATSRLRDSSYEQYF
TRBJ2-1 TRBD2 NA TRBV9 TGTGCCAGCAGCGTAGATTTCAGCGGGGGGCCGACTAGCAATGAGCAGTTCTTC CASSVDFSGGPTSNEQFF
TRBJ2-3 NA NA TRBV4-1 TGCGCCAGCAGCCAAGATAATGGCCTCAGCACAGATACGCAGTATTTT CASSQDNGLSTDTQYF
TRBJ2-3 TRBD2 NA TRBV4-3 TGCGCCAGCAGCCACGGACTAGCGGGGGGCTCAGATACGCAGTATTTT CASSHGLAGGSDTQYF
TRBJ1-2 NA NA TRBV20-1 TGCAGTGCTAGTGTGAGGACACTACCTAACTATGGCTACACCTTC CSASVRTLPNYGYTF
TRBJ2-7 TRBD1 NA TRBV18 TGTGCCAGCTCACCGACAGGGGGCGTATCCTACGAGCAGTACTTC CASSPTGGVSYEQYF
TRBJ2-5 TRBD2 NA TRBV12-5 TGTGCTAGTGGTACGGGACTAGCGGGGGTAGAGACCCAGTACTTC CASGTGLAGVETQYF
TRBJ2-1 TRBD2 NA TRBV25-1 TGTGCCAGCAGTGAACCTAGCGGGGGGGACAATGAGCAGTTCTTC CASSEPSGGDNEQFF
TRBJ2-3 NA once TRBV11-2 TGTGCCAGCAGCTTAGGTGGGGGGTTTGGTGGAGATACGCAGTATTTT CASSLGGGFGGDTQYF
TRBJ2-3 TRBD2 NA TRBV5-1 TGCGCCAGCACGAGGACTAGCGGGGGCACCTCAGATACGCAGTATTTT CASTRTSGGTSDTQYF